A selection of T cell receptor beta chains follows, all from one sample in a study of T-cell memory formation after mild COVID-19. TCRdb independently ran MiXCR on the 5' RACE reads; one entry per CDR3 protein. Of roughly 560,000 distinct CDR3 sequences listed, around 21% are singletons. Sample: PBMCs or a T cell subset sorted from them (not recorded which). These TCRs come from an adult woman who had mild COVID-19 (a few samples of this study predate the infection). Cell type and time point are not known. The CDR3 runs from the conserved cysteine through the conserved F or W. Each record gives: V gene, clone size, D gene, J gene, CDR3 DNA, CDR3 protein. The D gene is left open where the match is weak. A row's size may be missing; if present it is once, few, many or a size class.

TRBV29-1,few,TRBD1,TRBJ1-2,TGCAGCGTTGAAACAGGGGCCCGCCTTAACTATGGCTACACCTTC,CSVETGARLNYGYTF
TRBV30,NA,NA,TRBJ2-5,TGTGCCTGGAGTGGGTGGCGACAAGAGACCCAGTACTTC,CAWSGWRQETQYF
TRBV6-6,NA,TRBD1,TRBJ1-5,TGTGCCAGCAACAACCCGGACAGGGTCATTCAGCCCCAGCATTTT,CASNNPDRVIQPQHF
TRBV4-1,NA,NA,TRBJ1-4,TGCGCCAGCAGCCAAGATCGAACTAGAGGGAATGAAAAACTGTTTTTT,CASSQDRTRGNEKLFF
TRBV20-1,few,NA,TRBJ1-1,TGCAGTGCTAGGATCCGGGGGGGAAGCACTGAAGCTTTCTTT,CSARIRGGSTEAFF
TRBV9,NA,TRBD1,TRBJ1-1,TGTGCCAGCAGCGTAACGGACAGGGCGAACACTGAAGCTTTCTTT,CASSVTDRANTEAFF
TRBV11-2,NA,NA,TRBJ2-7,TGTGCCAGCCACAGAGGGGGGCCGGACGAGCAGTACTTC,CASHRGGPDEQYF
TRBV7-3,NA,NA,TRBJ2-4,TGTGCCAGCAGCTTAACAGGAGGGCGGGACATTCAGTACTTC,CASSLTGGRDIQYF
TRBV5-1,few,TRBD1,TRBJ1-6,TGCGCCAGCAGCGTGGACAGGGGAGTCTATAATTCACCCCTCCACTTT,CASSVDRGVYNSPLHF
TRBV4-1,few,NA,TRBJ2-2,TGCGCCAGCAGCCAACTCGCCGGTCGGGGCACCGGGGAGCTGTTTTTT,CASSQLAGRGTGELFF
TRBV12-3/TRBV12-4,few,TRBD1,TRBJ1-2,TGTGCCAGCAGCCCCGAGGGACAGGGGAACTATGGCTACACCTTC,CASSPEGQGNYGYTF
TRBV9,NA,TRBD2,TRBJ2-1,TGTGCCAGCGCCACCGGGACTAGCGGATACAATGAGCAGTTCTTC,CASATGTSGYNEQFF
TRBV5-6,few,NA,TRBJ2-2,TGTGCCAGCAGCTTGGAGGGGAACACCGGGGAGCTGTTTTTT,CASSLEGNTGELFF
TRBV12-3/TRBV12-4,NA,TRBD2,TRBJ2-1,TGTGCCAGCAGCCCTCATGAGGGGAGGGTGGGCAATGAGCAGTTCTTC,CASSPHEGRVGNEQFF
TRBV19,NA,NA,TRBJ2-3,TGTGCCAGTGGACAGAGCACAGATACGCAGTATTTT,CASGQSTDTQYF
TRBV5-1,NA,TRBD1,TRBJ2-3,TGCGCCAGCAGCCGCGACAGGGGCGTAGATACGCAGTATTTT,CASSRDRGVDTQYF
TRBV5-6,NA,TRBD1,TRBJ2-7,TGTGCCAGCAGTTTGTGGGACAGGGGAAACGAGCAGTACTTC,CASSLWDRGNEQYF
TRBV20-1,NA,NA,TRBJ2-7,TGCAGTGCTAGAGATCTCGGAGCCAACTACGAGCAGTACTTC,CSARDLGANYEQYF
TRBV19,NA,TRBD2,TRBJ2-7,TGTGCCAGTAGTGTGAGACTAGCGGGGTTCTACGAGCAGTACTTC,CASSVRLAGFYEQYF
TRBV4-1,NA,NA,TRBJ1-1,TGCGCCAGCAGCCACAGCGAGGGCACTGAAGCTTTCTTT,CASSHSEGTEAFF
TRBV6-2/TRBV6-3,NA,TRBD2,TRBJ2-5,TGTGCCAGCAGTCCGGGGGGGTTTTATTCAGAGACCCAGTACTTC,CASSPGGFYSETQYF
TRBV4-3,NA,TRBD1,TRBJ2-1,TGCGCCAGCAGCAGACGGACAGGGGGAGGATACAATGAGCAGTTCTTC,CASSRRTGGGYNEQFF
TRBV7-3,few,NA,TRBJ2-5,TGTGCCAGCAGCGCAGGACTGGAGGGGACCCAGTACTTC,CASSAGLEGTQYF
TRBV11-1,NA,TRBD1,TRBJ2-1,TGTGCCAGCAGCTTAACAGGGGTATACAATGAGCAGTTCTTC,CASSLTGVYNEQFF
TRBV9,NA,TRBD2,TRBJ2-5,TGTGCCAGCAGCGAGGGAGCGGGAGGGCCAGGTGGAGAGACCCAGTACTTC,CASSEGAGGPGGETQYF
TRBV7-9,many,NA,TRBJ2-7,TGTGCCAGCAGCTTAGTTTCGGGGGCGGACGAGCAGTACTTC,CASSLVSGADEQYF
TRBV20-1,NA,NA,TRBJ1-1,TGCAGTGCTAGAGGCCCGGTCGACTTTGAAGCTTTCTTT,CSARGPVDFEAFF
TRBV7-2,NA,TRBD1,TRBJ1-1,TGTGCCAGCAGCTTAACCGGGACAGTCATAGGAGCTTTCTTT,CASSLTGTVIGAFF
TRBV12-3/TRBV12-4,NA,TRBD2,TRBJ2-3,TGTGCCAGCACCCTCGGGAGGGGTTGGACAGATACGCAGTATTTT,CASTLGRGWTDTQYF
TRBV5-1,NA,NA,TRBJ1-1,TGCGCCAGCAGCTTGACGGCAGGGAGCCGGACTGAAGCTTTCTTT,CASSLTAGSRTEAFF
TRBV29-1,NA,NA,TRBJ2-5,TGCAGCGTTGAACCCGGACGGTCCCGCCAAGAGACCCAGTACTTC,CSVEPGRSRQETQYF
TRBV15,NA,TRBD2,TRBJ2-1,TGTGCCACCAGCCAAAACACGGGAGGAGCCCACAATGAGCAGTTCTTC,CATSQNTGGAHNEQFF
TRBV7-9,NA,NA,TRBJ1-2,TGTGCCACCGAAATGGGGATCTACGGGGCCTCTAACTATGGCTACACCTTC,CATEMGIYGASNYGYTF
TRBV5-6,NA,NA,TRBJ2-4,TGTGCCAGCAGCCGTACAGGGACCAAAAACATTCAGTACTTC,CASSRTGTKNIQYF